This is a list of T cell receptor beta chains from one sample in a study of blood T cell repertoires in COVID-19. Assay: immunoSEQ multiplex PCR; the TCRdb copy retains only in-frame clones and omits some. The sample holds around 140,000 clones, 86% seen once. Input material: peripheral blood. All receptors derive from a woman in her sixties or seventies with acute or convalescent COVID-19. The CDR3 runs from the conserved cysteine through the conserved F or W. Fields, in order: J gene, D gene, V gene, CDR3 protein. The D gene is left open where the match is weak.

J gene: TRBJ2-5
D gene: .
V gene: TRBV12-3/TRBV12-4
CDR3 protein: CASPHGWRETQYF

J gene: TRBJ2-1
D gene: .
V gene: TRBV30
CDR3 protein: CAWSKSSYNEQFF

J gene: TRBJ2-7
D gene: .
V gene: TRBV5-1
CDR3 protein: CASSLTEYEQYF

J gene: TRBJ2-7
D gene: TRBD2
V gene: TRBV2
CDR3 protein: CASSGTSGYYEQYF

J gene: TRBJ2-3
D gene: .
V gene: TRBV11-3
CDR3 protein: CASSLRGGRADTQYF

J gene: TRBJ2-5
D gene: TRBD1
V gene: TRBV7-3
CDR3 protein: CASSLETGGRQETQYF

J gene: TRBJ2-7
D gene: TRBD1
V gene: TRBV7-9
CDR3 protein: CASSLRTGGQVYEQYF

J gene: TRBJ2-7
D gene: TRBD2
V gene: TRBV7-2
CDR3 protein: CASSLISEAGGSYEQYF

J gene: TRBJ2-1
D gene: TRBD2
V gene: TRBV5-1
CDR3 protein: CASSLTRLAGLTYNEQFF

J gene: TRBJ2-3
D gene: TRBD2
V gene: TRBV11-3
CDR3 protein: CASSPGLAGGSTDTQYF

J gene: TRBJ2-7
D gene: TRBD1
V gene: TRBV5-1
CDR3 protein: CASSYDRGYEQYF

J gene: TRBJ1-2
D gene: .
V gene: TRBV25-1
CDR3 protein: CASSASGDNYGYTF